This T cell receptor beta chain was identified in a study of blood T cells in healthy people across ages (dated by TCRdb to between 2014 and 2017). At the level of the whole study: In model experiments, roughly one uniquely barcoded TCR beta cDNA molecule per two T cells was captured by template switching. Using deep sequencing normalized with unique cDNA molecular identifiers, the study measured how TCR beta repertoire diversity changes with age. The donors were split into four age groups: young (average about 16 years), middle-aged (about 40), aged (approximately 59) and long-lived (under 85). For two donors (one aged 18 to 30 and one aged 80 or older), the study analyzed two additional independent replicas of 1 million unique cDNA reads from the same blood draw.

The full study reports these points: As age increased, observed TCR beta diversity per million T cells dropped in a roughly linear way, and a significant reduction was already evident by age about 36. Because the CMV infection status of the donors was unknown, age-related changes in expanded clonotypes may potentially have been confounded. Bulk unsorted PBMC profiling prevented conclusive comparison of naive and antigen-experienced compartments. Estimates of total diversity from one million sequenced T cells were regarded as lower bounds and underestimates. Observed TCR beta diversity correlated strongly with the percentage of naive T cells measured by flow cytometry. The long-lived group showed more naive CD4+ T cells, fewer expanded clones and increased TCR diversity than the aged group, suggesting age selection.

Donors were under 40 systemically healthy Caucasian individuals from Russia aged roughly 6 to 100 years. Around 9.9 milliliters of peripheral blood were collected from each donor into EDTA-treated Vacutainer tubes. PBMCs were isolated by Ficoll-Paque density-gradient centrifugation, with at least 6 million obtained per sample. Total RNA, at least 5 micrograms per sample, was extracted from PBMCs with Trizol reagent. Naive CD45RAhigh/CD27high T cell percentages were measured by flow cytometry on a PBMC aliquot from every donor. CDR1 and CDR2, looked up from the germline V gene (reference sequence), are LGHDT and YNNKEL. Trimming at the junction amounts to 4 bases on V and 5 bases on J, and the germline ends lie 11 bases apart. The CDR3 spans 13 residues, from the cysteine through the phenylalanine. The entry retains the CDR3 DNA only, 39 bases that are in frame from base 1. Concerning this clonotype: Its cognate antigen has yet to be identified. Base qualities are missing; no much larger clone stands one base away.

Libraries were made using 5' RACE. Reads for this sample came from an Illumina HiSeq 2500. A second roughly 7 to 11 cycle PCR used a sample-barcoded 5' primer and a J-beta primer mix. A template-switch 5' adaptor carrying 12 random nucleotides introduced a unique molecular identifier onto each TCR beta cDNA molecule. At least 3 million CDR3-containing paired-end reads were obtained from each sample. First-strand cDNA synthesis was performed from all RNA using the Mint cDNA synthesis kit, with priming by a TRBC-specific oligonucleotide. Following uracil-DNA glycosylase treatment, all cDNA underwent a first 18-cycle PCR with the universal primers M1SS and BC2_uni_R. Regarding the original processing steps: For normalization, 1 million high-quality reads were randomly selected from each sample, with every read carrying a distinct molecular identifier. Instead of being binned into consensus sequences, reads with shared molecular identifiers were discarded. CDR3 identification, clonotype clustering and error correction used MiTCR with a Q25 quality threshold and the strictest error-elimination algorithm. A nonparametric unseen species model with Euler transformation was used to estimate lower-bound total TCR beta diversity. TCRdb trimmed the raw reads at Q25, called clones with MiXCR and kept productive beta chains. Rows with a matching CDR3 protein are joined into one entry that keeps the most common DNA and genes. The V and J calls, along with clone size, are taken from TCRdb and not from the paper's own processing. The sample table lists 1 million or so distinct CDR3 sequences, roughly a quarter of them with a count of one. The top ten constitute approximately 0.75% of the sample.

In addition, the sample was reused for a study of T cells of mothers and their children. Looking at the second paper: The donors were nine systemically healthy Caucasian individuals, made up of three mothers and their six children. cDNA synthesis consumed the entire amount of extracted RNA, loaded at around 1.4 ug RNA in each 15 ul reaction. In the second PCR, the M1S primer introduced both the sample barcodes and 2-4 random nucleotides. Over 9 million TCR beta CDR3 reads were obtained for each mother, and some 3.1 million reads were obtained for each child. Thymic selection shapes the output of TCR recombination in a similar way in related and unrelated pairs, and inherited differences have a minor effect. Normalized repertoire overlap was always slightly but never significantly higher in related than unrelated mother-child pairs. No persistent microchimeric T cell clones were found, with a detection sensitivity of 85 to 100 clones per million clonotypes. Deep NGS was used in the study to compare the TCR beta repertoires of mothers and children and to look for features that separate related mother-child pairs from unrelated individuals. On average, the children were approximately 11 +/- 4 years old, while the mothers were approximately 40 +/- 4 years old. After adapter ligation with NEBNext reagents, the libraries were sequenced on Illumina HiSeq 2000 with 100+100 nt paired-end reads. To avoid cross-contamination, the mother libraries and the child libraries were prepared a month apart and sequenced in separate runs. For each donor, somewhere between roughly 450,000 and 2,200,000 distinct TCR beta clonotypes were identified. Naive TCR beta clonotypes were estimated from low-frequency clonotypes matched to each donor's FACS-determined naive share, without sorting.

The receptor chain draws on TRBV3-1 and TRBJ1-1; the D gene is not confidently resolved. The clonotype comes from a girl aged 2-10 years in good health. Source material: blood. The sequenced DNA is TGTGCCAGCAGCCCTGACGGTGGAACTGAAGCTTTCTTT. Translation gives CASSPDGGTEAFF.